This T cell receptor beta chain came from a study of blood T cell repertoires in COVID-19. The ends were cut back, 3 bases at V and 3 bases at J, with 14 bases in the middle. This CDR3 spans 15 amino acids. The germline CDR1 and CDR2 sequences are SGHDN and FVKESK. Here immunoSEQ multiplex PCR was the method, and the copy in TCRdb shows in-frame clones only, minus some. The table has under 300,000 clones, 75% to 90% seen once. V and J are TRBV14 and TRBJ1-2; weak D call: TRBD1 (5 bases). The sample comprised PBMCs or T cells enriched from blood (not recorded which). The TCR was taken from a woman aged 40-49 years with acute COVID-19. CDR3 coding DNA: TGTGCCAGCAGCCATTCCTTGGGCAGGGACTATGGCTACACCTTC. This encodes CASSHSLGRDYGYTF.